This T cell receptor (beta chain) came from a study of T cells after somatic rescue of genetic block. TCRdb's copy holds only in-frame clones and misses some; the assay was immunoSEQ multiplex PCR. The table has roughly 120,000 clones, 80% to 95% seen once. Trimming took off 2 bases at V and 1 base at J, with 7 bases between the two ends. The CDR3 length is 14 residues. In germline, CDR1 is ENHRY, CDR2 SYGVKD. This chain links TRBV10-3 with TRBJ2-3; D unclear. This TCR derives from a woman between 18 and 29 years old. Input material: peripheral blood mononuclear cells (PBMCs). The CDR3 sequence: CAISERTGTDTQYF. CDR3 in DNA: TGTGCCATCAGTGAGCGAACTGGCACAGATACGCAGTATTTT.